The sequence of this T cell receptor (beta chain) was determined in a study of shared clonotypes between healthy human individuals. It was across several immunoSEQ plates that each subset's genomic DNA was evenly split. Profiled with immunoSEQ multiplex PCR; TCRdb holds only in-frame clones, not every one. The table shows about 490,000 clones, with over 65% occurring only once. Germline V gene lookup returns CDR1 SGHAT and CDR2 FQDESV (reference sequence). This CDR3 is 16 amino acids long. The V segment lost 5 bases and the J segment 6 bases; nucleotides outside the gene matches: 10. Only Caucasian adults living in Nashville, Tennessee served as donors. This clone showed up just once.

The J gene is TRBJ2-1, the V gene TRBV11-1, with 10 nucleotides matching TRBD2. The source is a woman between 40 and 50 years old in good health. Some clones in this sample may be carry-over from other donors' samples. The source material was PBMCs. CDR3 loop: CASSPFSGRAGNEQFF. The CDR3 DNA is TGTGCCAGCAGCCCCTTCAGCGGGAGGGCGGGCAATGAGCAGTTCTTC.